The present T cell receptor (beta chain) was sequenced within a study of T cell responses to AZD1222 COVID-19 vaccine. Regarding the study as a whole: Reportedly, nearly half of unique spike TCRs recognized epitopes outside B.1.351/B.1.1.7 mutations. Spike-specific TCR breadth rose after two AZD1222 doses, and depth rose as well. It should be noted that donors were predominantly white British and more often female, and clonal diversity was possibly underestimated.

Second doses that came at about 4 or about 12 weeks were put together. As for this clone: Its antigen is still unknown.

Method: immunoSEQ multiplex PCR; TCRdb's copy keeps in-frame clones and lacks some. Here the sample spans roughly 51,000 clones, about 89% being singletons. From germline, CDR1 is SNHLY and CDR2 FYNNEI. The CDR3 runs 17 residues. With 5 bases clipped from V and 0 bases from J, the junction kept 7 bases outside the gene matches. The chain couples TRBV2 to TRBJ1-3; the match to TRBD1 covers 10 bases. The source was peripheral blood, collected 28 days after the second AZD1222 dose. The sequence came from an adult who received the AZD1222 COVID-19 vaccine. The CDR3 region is CASSTKDRGISGNTIYF. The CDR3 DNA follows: TGTGCCAGCAGTACCAAGGACAGGGGGATCTCTGGAAACACCATATATTTT.